These T cell receptor beta chains were read from a single sample in a study of blood T cell repertoires in COVID-19. Some clones are missing from TCRdb's copy, which holds only in-frame ones; the method was immunoSEQ multiplex PCR. This table has over 75,000 clones, approximately 82% appearing once. The sequenced sample was peripheral blood. The source is a woman in her forties or fifties with acute or convalescent COVID-19. The CDR3 runs from the conserved cysteine through the conserved F or W. The D gene is left open where the match is weak. A clone size is listed for some rows: how often the clone was seen (once, few, many), or a class if it is expanded.

D gene: .; clone size: .; V gene: TRBV12-2; J gene: TRBJ1-2; CDR3 protein: CASRSGDSFYGYTF; CDR3 DNA: TGTGCAAGTCGCTCAGGGGACAGCTTCTATGGCTACACCTTC
D gene: .; clone size: once; V gene: TRBV4-1; J gene: TRBJ1-2; CDR3 protein: CASSLGVDYGYTF; CDR3 DNA: TGCGCCAGCAGCTTAGGGGTGGACTATGGCTACACCTTC
D gene: .; clone size: .; V gene: TRBV4-2; J gene: TRBJ1-4; CDR3 protein: CASSQDTDNEKLFF; CDR3 DNA: TGTGCCAGCAGCCAGGACACGGATAATGAAAAACTGTTTTTT
D gene: TRBD2; clone size: .; V gene: TRBV11-3; J gene: TRBJ2-1; CDR3 protein: CASSSKRENVNEQFF; CDR3 DNA: TGTGCCAGCAGCTCCAAGCGGGAGAATGTAAATGAGCAGTTCTTC
D gene: TRBD1; clone size: .; V gene: TRBV2; J gene: TRBJ1-3; CDR3 protein: CASSERDRPYSGNTIYF; CDR3 DNA: TGTGCCAGCAGTGAACGGGACAGACCTTACTCTGGAAACACCATATATTTT
D gene: TRBD1; clone size: .; V gene: TRBV9; J gene: TRBJ1-4; CDR3 protein: CASSVGEDRYNEKLFF; CDR3 DNA: TGTGCCAGCAGCGTAGGAGAGGACAGGTATAATGAAAAACTGTTTTTT
D gene: .; clone size: .; V gene: TRBV28; J gene: TRBJ1-5; CDR3 protein: CASSFSTRQPQHF; CDR3 DNA: TGTGCCAGCAGTTTTTCTACTCGTCAGCCCCAGCATTTT
D gene: .; clone size: .; V gene: TRBV28; J gene: TRBJ2-5; CDR3 protein: CASSSPPRTPETQYF; CDR3 DNA: TGTGCCAGCAGTTCCCCCCCTCGGACACCAGAGACCCAGTACTTC
D gene: .; clone size: .; V gene: TRBV24-1; J gene: TRBJ1-2; CDR3 protein: CATSDFNNYGYTF; CDR3 DNA: TGTGCCACCAGTGATTTCAATAACTATGGCTACACCTTC
D gene: TRBD1; clone size: few; V gene: TRBV12-3/TRBV12-4; J gene: TRBJ1-4; CDR3 protein: CASSITGGASLFF; CDR3 DNA: TGTGCCAGCAGCATAACAGGGGGCGCGTCGTTGTTTTTT
D gene: TRBD1; clone size: once; V gene: TRBV19; J gene: TRBJ2-7; CDR3 protein: CASSKRGQGLSYEQYF; CDR3 DNA: TGTGCCAGTAGTAAGCGGGGACAGGGGCTTTCCTACGAGCAGTACTTC
D gene: .; clone size: once; V gene: TRBV12-3/TRBV12-4; J gene: TRBJ1-2; CDR3 protein: CASSFGGLGGYTF; CDR3 DNA: TGTGCCAGCAGTTTTGGGGGGTTAGGTGGCTACACCTTC
D gene: .; clone size: .; V gene: TRBV6-6; J gene: TRBJ2-1; CDR3 protein: CASSYTEMVYNEQFF; CDR3 DNA: TGTGCCAGCAGTTATACGGAGATGGTCTACAATGAGCAGTTCTTC
D gene: TRBD1; clone size: .; V gene: TRBV9; J gene: TRBJ2-1; CDR3 protein: CASSPQTGGSYNEQFF; CDR3 DNA: TGTGCCAGCAGCCCCCAGACAGGGGGCTCCTACAATGAGCAGTTCTTC
D gene: .; clone size: .; V gene: TRBV30; J gene: TRBJ1-1; CDR3 protein: CAWSVMFGGTPEAFF; CDR3 DNA: TGTGCCTGGAGTGTAATGTTCGGGGGGACCCCTGAAGCTTTCTTT
D gene: TRBD1; clone size: .; V gene: TRBV7-6; J gene: TRBJ1-4; CDR3 protein: CASSQTPGQGEKLFF; CDR3 DNA: TGTGCCAGCAGTCAAACTCCGGGACAGGGTGAAAAACTGTTTTTT
D gene: .; clone size: .; V gene: TRBV6-5; J gene: TRBJ1-6; CDR3 protein: CAASSTGSGSPLHF; CDR3 DNA: TGTGCCGCGTCCTCGACAGGTTCTGGATCACCCCTCCACTTT
D gene: .; clone size: .; V gene: TRBV13; J gene: TRBJ1-1; CDR3 protein: CASSPRREAEAFF; CDR3 DNA: TGTGCCAGCAGCCCTCGAAGGGAGGCTGAAGCTTTCTTT
D gene: TRBD1; clone size: .; V gene: TRBV6-6; J gene: TRBJ1-1; CDR3 protein: CASSYVQGVEAFF; CDR3 DNA: TGTGCCAGCAGTTACGTCCAGGGGGTTGAAGCTTTCTTT
D gene: .; clone size: .; V gene: TRBV10-3; J gene: TRBJ2-1; CDR3 protein: CAISEHSFNEQFF; CDR3 DNA: TGTGCCATCAGTGAGCACAGTTTCAATGAGCAGTTCTTC
D gene: .; clone size: .; V gene: TRBV14; J gene: TRBJ2-6; CDR3 protein: CASSQPREDGAPSGANVLTF; CDR3 DNA: TGTGCCAGCAGCCAACCAAGGGAGGACGGGGCCCCCTCTGGGGCCAACGTCCTGACTTTC
D gene: .; clone size: .; V gene: TRBV7-9; J gene: TRBJ1-3; CDR3 protein: CASNPSSGNTIYF; CDR3 DNA: TGTGCCAGCAATCCCTCCTCTGGAAACACCATATATTTT
D gene: TRBD1; clone size: few; V gene: TRBV7-3; J gene: TRBJ2-1; CDR3 protein: CASSLGGLLGQGKIAYNEQFF; CDR3 DNA: TGTGCCAGCAGCTTAGGGGGCCTTTTGGGACAGGGTAAGATCGCCTACAATGAGCAGTTCTTC
D gene: TRBD2; clone size: .; V gene: TRBV4-3; J gene: TRBJ2-1; CDR3 protein: CASSQDPRGSSYNEQFF; CDR3 DNA: TGCGCCAGCAGCCAAGATCCGCGGGGGAGCTCCTACAATGAGCAGTTCTTC
D gene: TRBD1; clone size: .; V gene: TRBV14; J gene: TRBJ2-5; CDR3 protein: CASSQEQGAETQYF; CDR3 DNA: TGTGCCAGCAGCCAAGAACAGGGGGCCGAGACCCAGTACTTC
D gene: TRBD2; clone size: .; V gene: TRBV11-3; J gene: TRBJ2-7; CDR3 protein: CASSLRSSGSYEQYF; CDR3 DNA: TGTGCCAGCAGCTTAAGGTCTAGCGGTTCCTACGAGCAGTACTTC
D gene: .; clone size: .; V gene: TRBV7-2; J gene: TRBJ2-1; CDR3 protein: CASSLFPRGGKGGNEQFF; CDR3 DNA: TGTGCCAGCAGCTTATTCCCCCGGGGCGGGAAGGGAGGAAATGAGCAGTTCTTC
D gene: .; clone size: .; V gene: TRBV18; J gene: TRBJ2-3; CDR3 protein: CASSHGGSTDTQYF; CDR3 DNA: TGTGCCAGCTCCCACGGCGGGAGCACAGATACGCAGTATTTT
D gene: .; clone size: once; V gene: TRBV11-2; J gene: TRBJ2-7; CDR3 protein: CASSQSVYEQYF; CDR3 DNA: TGTGCCAGCAGCCAAAGCGTGTACGAGCAGTACTTC
D gene: TRBD1; clone size: .; V gene: TRBV10-3; J gene: TRBJ1-2; CDR3 protein: CAISEGTGNYGYTF; CDR3 DNA: TGTGCCATCAGTGAAGGGACAGGGAACTATGGCTACACCTTC
D gene: TRBD1; clone size: .; V gene: TRBV13; J gene: TRBJ1-6; CDR3 protein: CASSLGQGNSPLHF; CDR3 DNA: TGTGCCAGCAGCTTAGGACAGGGGAATTCACCCCTCCACTTT
D gene: .; clone size: once; V gene: TRBV19; J gene: TRBJ1-1; CDR3 protein: CASLDFQNLMNTEAFF; CDR3 DNA: TGTGCCAGCCTAGACTTTCAAAATTTAATGAACACTGAAGCTTTCTTT
D gene: .; clone size: once; V gene: TRBV11-2; J gene: TRBJ2-7; CDR3 protein: CASSLVRLQGPYEQYF; CDR3 DNA: TGTGCCAGCAGCTTAGTTCGTTTGCAGGGGCCCTACGAGCAGTACTTC
D gene: .; clone size: once; V gene: TRBV5-4; J gene: TRBJ2-5; CDR3 protein: CASSRQETQYF; CDR3 DNA: TGTGCCAGCAGCCGCCAAGAGACCCAGTACTTC
D gene: .; clone size: .; V gene: TRBV18; J gene: TRBJ2-5; CDR3 protein: CASSPGGPLETQYF; CDR3 DNA: TGTGCCAGCTCACCAGGGGGCCCGTTGGAGACCCAGTACTTC
D gene: .; clone size: .; V gene: TRBV6-5; J gene: TRBJ1-1; CDR3 protein: CAGRQRMNTEAFF; CDR3 DNA: TGTGCCGGCCGACAGAGGATGAACACTGAAGCTTTCTTT
D gene: .; clone size: .; V gene: TRBV3-1/TRBV3-2; J gene: TRBJ1-4; CDR3 protein: CASSQGSDTRRGEKLFF; CDR3 DNA: TGTGCCAGCAGCCAAGGGTCGGACACACGTCGTGGTGAAAAACTGTTTTTT
D gene: .; clone size: .; V gene: TRBV29-1; J gene: TRBJ2-1; CDR3 protein: CSVSGLGGFMNEQFF; CDR3 DNA: TGCAGCGTCAGCGGCCTGGGGGGATTTATGAATGAGCAGTTCTTC
D gene: TRBD1; clone size: once; V gene: TRBV29-1; J gene: TRBJ2-3; CDR3 protein: CSVEDPGQGITDTQYF; CDR3 DNA: TGCAGCGTTGAAGATCCGGGACAGGGAATCACAGATACGCAGTATTTT
D gene: TRBD2; clone size: .; V gene: TRBV15; J gene: TRBJ2-1; CDR3 protein: CATSGGLAYEQFF; CDR3 DNA: TGTGCCACCAGCGGGGGACTAGCCTATGAGCAGTTCTTC
D gene: TRBD1; clone size: .; V gene: TRBV29-1; J gene: TRBJ1-2; CDR3 protein: CSVELDRVNGYTF; CDR3 DNA: TGCAGCGTTGAACTGGACAGGGTTAATGGCTACACCTTC
D gene: TRBD2; clone size: .; V gene: TRBV4-2; J gene: TRBJ2-7; CDR3 protein: CASSQVGSGRARYEQYF; CDR3 DNA: TGTGCCAGCAGCCAAGTAGGTAGCGGGAGGGCCCGCTACGAGCAGTACTTC
D gene: .; clone size: .; V gene: TRBV24-1; J gene: TRBJ1-2; CDR3 protein: CATSDDSLYGYTF; CDR3 DNA: TGTGCCACCAGTGATGATTCCCTATATGGCTACACCTTC
D gene: .; clone size: .; V gene: TRBV3-1/TRBV3-2; J gene: TRBJ2-3; CDR3 protein: CASSQRGTDTQYF; CDR3 DNA: TGTGCCAGCAGCCAAAGGGGGACAGATACGCAGTATTTT
D gene: .; clone size: .; V gene: TRBV18; J gene: TRBJ1-4; CDR3 protein: CASSPGQSNEKLFF; CDR3 DNA: TGTGCCAGCTCACCGGGGCAGTCTAATGAAAAACTGTTTTTT
D gene: TRBD1; clone size: .; V gene: TRBV6-1; J gene: TRBJ2-7; CDR3 protein: CASSVAQGAHSYEQYF; CDR3 DNA: TGTGCCAGCAGTGTGGCGCAGGGGGCCCACTCCTACGAGCAGTACTTC
D gene: .; clone size: .; V gene: TRBV11-1; J gene: TRBJ2-2; CDR3 protein: CASSLPENTGELFF; CDR3 DNA: TGTGCCAGCAGCTTACCAGAAAACACCGGGGAGCTGTTTTTT
D gene: TRBD2; clone size: .; V gene: TRBV19; J gene: TRBJ2-3; CDR3 protein: CASRLAGGTDTQYF; CDR3 DNA: TGTGCCAGTAGATTAGCGGGAGGGACAGATACGCAGTATTTT
D gene: TRBD2; clone size: .; V gene: TRBV4-3; J gene: TRBJ2-3; CDR3 protein: CASSLSAGGGTDTQYF; CDR3 DNA: TGCGCCAGCAGCCTATCGGCGGGAGGGGGCACAGATACGCAGTATTTT
D gene: .; clone size: .; V gene: TRBV3-1/TRBV3-2; J gene: TRBJ2-6; CDR3 protein: CASSPSGANVLTF; CDR3 DNA: TGTGCCAGCAGCCCTTCTGGGGCCAACGTCCTGACTTTC
D gene: .; clone size: once; V gene: TRBV9; J gene: TRBJ2-1; CDR3 protein: CASSPVLSSYNEQFF; CDR3 DNA: TGTGCCAGCAGCCCCGTCCTCAGCTCCTACAATGAGCAGTTCTTC
D gene: TRBD1; clone size: once; V gene: TRBV11-2; J gene: TRBJ1-2; CDR3 protein: CASSLYRGRDYGYTF; CDR3 DNA: TGTGCCAGCAGCCTCTACAGGGGGCGTGACTATGGCTACACCTTC